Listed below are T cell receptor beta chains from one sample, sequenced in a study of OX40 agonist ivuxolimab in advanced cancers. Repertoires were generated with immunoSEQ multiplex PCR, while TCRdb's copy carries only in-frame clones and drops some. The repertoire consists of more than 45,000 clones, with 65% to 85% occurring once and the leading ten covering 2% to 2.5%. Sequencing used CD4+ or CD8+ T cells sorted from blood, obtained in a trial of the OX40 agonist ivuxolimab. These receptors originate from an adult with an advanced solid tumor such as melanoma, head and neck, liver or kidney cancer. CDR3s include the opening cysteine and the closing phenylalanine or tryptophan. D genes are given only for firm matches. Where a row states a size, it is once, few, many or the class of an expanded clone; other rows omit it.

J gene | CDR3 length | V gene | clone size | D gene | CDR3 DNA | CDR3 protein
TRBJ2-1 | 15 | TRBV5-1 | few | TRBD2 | TGCGCCAGCAGCCCAGGACTAGCGGGGTACAATGAGCAGTTCTTC | CASSPGLAGYNEQFF
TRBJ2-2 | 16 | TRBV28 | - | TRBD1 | TGTGCCAGCAGTGCGGGACAGGGGGTTTTATCCGGGGAGCTGTTTTTT | CASSAGQGVLSGELFF
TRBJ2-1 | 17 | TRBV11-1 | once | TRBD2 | TGTGCCAGCAGCTTACTAGCGGGAGTGTGGGTCCACAATGAGCAGTTCTTC | CASSLLAGVWVHNEQFF
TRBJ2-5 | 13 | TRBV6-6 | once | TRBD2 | TGTGCCAGCAGGCCGGGGGGGCTTGAGACCCAGTACTTC | CASRPGGLETQYF
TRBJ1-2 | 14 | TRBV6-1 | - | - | TGTGCCAGCAACCCTCCTAGCTCTAACTATGGCTACACCTTC | CASNPPSSNYGYTF
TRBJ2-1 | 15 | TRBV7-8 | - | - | TGTGCCAGCAGCTTCACCCCCGGCCCGTACAATGAGCAGTTCTTC | CASSFTPGPYNEQFF
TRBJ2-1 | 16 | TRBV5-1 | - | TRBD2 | TGCGCCAGCAGCTCCGATAGCGGGCTACCCTACAATGAGCAGTTCTTC | CASSSDSGLPYNEQFF
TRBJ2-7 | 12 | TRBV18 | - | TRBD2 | TGTGCCAGCTCGACACTAGCGGGAGAGCAGTACTTC | CASSTLAGEQYF
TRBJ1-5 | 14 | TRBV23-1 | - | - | TGCGCCAGCAGTCACGCCGGGAGCAATCAGCCCCAGCATTTT | CASSHAGSNQPQHF
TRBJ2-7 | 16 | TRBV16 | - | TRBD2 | TGTGCCAGCAGCCCGAGGGTGGCTAGCGGCTCCTACGAGCAGTACTTC | CASSPRVASGSYEQYF
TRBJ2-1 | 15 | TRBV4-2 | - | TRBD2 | TGTGCCAGCAGCCGAGAACTAGCGGGAGGTATTGAGCAGTTCTTC | CASSRELAGGIEQFF